This is a list of T cell receptor beta chains from one sample in a study of cytomegalovirus exposure and HLA in healthy donors. Some clones are missing from TCRdb's copy, which holds only in-frame ones; the method was immunoSEQ multiplex PCR. This sample contains some 76,000 clones. The material sequenced was PBMCs. The receptors were gathered from a boy aged 10-17 years in good health and CMV-seronegative. Both conserved end residues are part of each CDR3. A D gene is named only where the DNA matches it firmly.

J	V	D	DNA	CDR3
TRBJ2-2	TRBV19	TRBD1	TGTGCCAGTAGTATCGACAGGGGCCACGCGAACACCGGGGAGCTGTTTTTT	CASSIDRGHANTGELFF
TRBJ2-5	TRBV19	TRBD2	TGTGCCAGTAGTGGTCTGACTAGCGGAGAGACCCAGTACTTC	CASSGLTSGETQYF
TRBJ1-2	TRBV6-5	.	TGTGCCAGCAGTTACTCGGGGGGAAACTATGGCTACACCTTC	CASSYSGGNYGYTF
TRBJ2-7	TRBV30	.	TGTGCCTGGAGTTTGGAGGGGCTGACCTACGAGCAGTACTTC	CAWSLEGLTYEQYF
TRBJ2-1	TRBV7-2	TRBD1	TGTGCCAGCAGCTTAGGACAGGGGGTGGGTAATGAGCAGTTCTTC	CASSLGQGVGNEQFF
TRBJ2-3	TRBV12-5	TRBD2	TGTGCTAGTGGGACGCGGGGGGGTAGGCCCGATAAGCAGTATTTT	CASGTRGGRPDKQYF
TRBJ2-7	TRBV29-1	TRBD2	TGCAGCGTTGAAGATATTCGGGCTAGCGGAAACTACGAGCAGTACTTC	CSVEDIRASGNYEQYF
TRBJ2-7	TRBV6-5	TRBD1	TGTGCCAGCAGTCTACAGGGGGGTGTGCCCTACGAGCAGTACTTC	CASSLQGGVPYEQYF
TRBJ2-3	TRBV7-3	TRBD1	TGTGCCAGCAGCTCCCCAGGGGGAGTTGGTACGCAGTATTTT	CASSSPGGVGTQYF
TRBJ2-6	TRBV6-5	.	TGTGCCAGCAGTTACTCCTCCGGGGTTGGGGCCAACGTCCTGACTTTC	CASSYSSGVGANVLTF
TRBJ1-1	TRBV27	TRBD1	TGTGCCAGCAGTTCGTCCGCCGGGACAGGGCTGGACACTGAAGCTTTCTTT	CASSSSAGTGLDTEAFF
TRBJ2-2	TRBV19	.	TGTGCCAGTAGTTCAGGGATTTCCGGGGAGCTGTTTTTT	CASSSGISGELFF
TRBJ1-1	TRBV13	.	TGTGCCAGCAGCGGACCGGGACTGCAGAACACTGAAGCTTTCTTT	CASSGPGLQNTEAFF
TRBJ1-2	TRBV5-4	.	TGTGCCAGCAGCCCTCAGGTACGATTGGACTATGGCTACACCTTC	CASSPQVRLDYGYTF
TRBJ1-5	TRBV6-5	.	TGTGCCAGCAGTTACTCGCGGGCTGCAAATCAGCCCCAGCATTTT	CASSYSRAANQPQHF
TRBJ2-1	TRBV4-2	.	TGTGCCAGCAGCCAAGAAGGGGATTCCTACAATGAGCAGTTCTTC	CASSQEGDSYNEQFF
TRBJ2-1	TRBV5-1	.	TGCGCCAGCAGCTTTAGACAGCCAGGGAAGGGAAATGAGCAGTTCTTC	CASSFRQPGKGNEQFF
TRBJ2-7	TRBV27	.	TGTGCCAGCAGTTTATCGTTCGGTTTCGAGCAGTACTTC	CASSLSFGFEQYF
TRBJ2-7	TRBV5-8	TRBD1	TGTGCCAGCAGCCCCAAACCCGGGACAGGGATGCACGAGCAGTACTTC	CASSPKPGTGMHEQYF
TRBJ2-3	TRBV5-1	.	TGCGCCAGCAGAAGGAGAGATAGCACAGATACGCAGTATTTT	CASRRRDSTDTQYF
TRBJ2-7	TRBV5-1	TRBD1	TGCGCCAGCAGCGTGCCTACCACCGGGACAGGGTCCTACGAGCAGTACTTC	CASSVPTTGTGSYEQYF
TRBJ1-4	TRBV30	TRBD1	TGTGCCTGGAGCCCTCCCTTGCCGGGACAGGGGGCGCATCCTAATGAAAAACTGTTTTTT	CAWSPPLPGQGAHPNEKLFF
TRBJ1-5	TRBV18	.	TGTGCCAGCTCACCGGACAATAATCAGCCCCAGCATTTT	CASSPDNNQPQHF
TRBJ1-5	TRBV5-6	.	TGTGCCAGCAGCTTAACAGGGTTGGGAAATCAGCCCCAGCATTTT	CASSLTGLGNQPQHF
TRBJ1-2	TRBV6-5	TRBD1	TGTGCCACCACCCGAAGGACAGGGCTTAACTATGGCTACACCTTC	CATTRRTGLNYGYTF
TRBJ2-7	TRBV5-1	TRBD1	TGCGCCAGCAGTATGGCGGGACAGGGAGCCCCTTGGAACGAGCAGTACTTC	CASSMAGQGAPWNEQYF
TRBJ2-7	TRBV15	.	TGTGCCACCAGCAGAGAACAGGGTCGCGAGCAGTACTTC	CATSREQGREQYF
TRBJ2-5	TRBV7-9	TRBD2	TGTGCCAGCACCCCTGGTACTAGCGGGAGACCCGGAGAGACCCAGTACTTC	CASTPGTSGRPGETQYF
TRBJ1-2	TRBV18	.	TGTGCCAGCTCACCAAAGGGGCATGGCTACACCTTC	CASSPKGHGYTF